The rows below give T cell receptor beta chains drawn from one sample of a study of shared clonotypes between healthy human individuals. Only in-frame clones appear in the TCRdb table, and some are missing; sequencing was by immunoSEQ multiplex PCR. The table includes a few hundred thousand clones, roughly 95% detected once. Input material: naive CD8+ T cells sorted from blood. The receptors here all came from a woman aged 25 to 39 in good health. Each CDR3 is given with its conserved first and last residue. Fields, in order: J gene, D gene, clone size, V gene, CDR3 DNA, CDR3 protein. D genes are given only for firm matches. Some rows mark clone size as missing; the rest say once, few, many or name a class of expanded clone.

j_gene: TRBJ2-3
d_gene: TRBD2
abundance: .
v_gene: TRBV28
CDR3nt: TGTGCCAGCAGTTTAGGGGCTAGCGGGAGAGATACGCAGTATTTT
CDR3aa: CASSLGASGRDTQYF

j_gene: TRBJ2-7
d_gene: .
abundance: .
v_gene: TRBV4-1
CDR3nt: TGCGCCAGCAGCCAAGATGGTAACGAGCAGTACTTC
CDR3aa: CASSQDGNEQYF

j_gene: TRBJ1-4
d_gene: .
abundance: once
v_gene: TRBV28
CDR3nt: TGTGCCAGCAGTTTAGACGGCGACCAACTGTTTTTT
CDR3aa: CASSLDGDQLFF

j_gene: TRBJ2-1
d_gene: TRBD2
abundance: .
v_gene: TRBV19
CDR3nt: TGTGCCAGTGCGGGAGAGGTAGACAATGAGCAGTTCTTC
CDR3aa: CASAGEVDNEQFF

j_gene: TRBJ2-1
d_gene: .
abundance: once
v_gene: TRBV6-1
CDR3nt: TGTGCCAGCAGTGGGGGCCCCGGGCTCGGGGTTACTAATGAGCAGTTCTTC
CDR3aa: CASSGGPGLGVTNEQFF

j_gene: TRBJ2-7
d_gene: .
abundance: .
v_gene: TRBV28
CDR3nt: TGTGCCAGCAGTCCCGGTTATGTCTACGAGCAGTACTTC
CDR3aa: CASSPGYVYEQYF

j_gene: TRBJ1-1
d_gene: .
abundance: .
v_gene: TRBV7-9
CDR3nt: TGTGCCAGCAGCTTAGCGCAGGGTAGAAGCACTGAAGCTTTCTTT
CDR3aa: CASSLAQGRSTEAFF

j_gene: TRBJ1-1
d_gene: .
abundance: few
v_gene: TRBV19
CDR3nt: TGTGCCAGTAGTGGGTTGAGCTACACTGAAGCTTTCTTT
CDR3aa: CASSGLSYTEAFF

j_gene: TRBJ2-7
d_gene: .
abundance: .
v_gene: TRBV28
CDR3nt: TGTGCCACCTTGGAACCTCCCTACGAGCAGTACTTC
CDR3aa: CATLEPPYEQYF

j_gene: TRBJ2-7
d_gene: .
abundance: once
v_gene: TRBV14
CDR3nt: TGTGCCAGCAGCCAACTCTCTGCCGGGGGGCCCTACGAGCAGTACTTC
CDR3aa: CASSQLSAGGPYEQYF

j_gene: TRBJ2-1
d_gene: .
abundance: .
v_gene: TRBV7-8
CDR3nt: TGTGCCAGCAGCTTCTCGGACTACCTAAATGAGCAGTTCTTC
CDR3aa: CASSFSDYLNEQFF

j_gene: TRBJ2-5
d_gene: TRBD1
abundance: .
v_gene: TRBV27
CDR3nt: TGTGCCAGCAGTTTAGGGACAGACCAAGAGACCCAGTACTTC
CDR3aa: CASSLGTDQETQYF

j_gene: TRBJ1-3
d_gene: TRBD1
abundance: .
v_gene: TRBV7-9
CDR3nt: TGTGCCAGCAGCTTAGGGACAGGGGGCGCAAACACCATATATTTT
CDR3aa: CASSLGTGGANTIYF

j_gene: TRBJ1-5
d_gene: .
abundance: .
v_gene: TRBV28
CDR3nt: TGTGCCAGCAGTTTCCTGGTGAGCAATCAGCCCCAGCATTTT
CDR3aa: CASSFLVSNQPQHF

j_gene: TRBJ2-7
d_gene: TRBD2
abundance: .
v_gene: TRBV29-1
CDR3nt: TGCAGCGTTGAGGGGCTAGCGGGAGAAACCTACGAGCAGTACTTC
CDR3aa: CSVEGLAGETYEQYF

j_gene: TRBJ1-5
d_gene: TRBD1
abundance: few
v_gene: TRBV2
CDR3nt: TGTGCCAGTAAGGATGACAGGGTCCATCAGCCCCAGCATTTT
CDR3aa: CASKDDRVHQPQHF

j_gene: TRBJ2-3
d_gene: .
abundance: .
v_gene: TRBV2
CDR3nt: TGTGCCAGCAGTGTGGACCCGGCAGATACGCAGTATTTT
CDR3aa: CASSVDPADTQYF

j_gene: TRBJ2-3
d_gene: TRBD1
abundance: .
v_gene: TRBV27
CDR3nt: TGTGCCAGCAACACCGGGACAGGGGGCACAGATACGCAGTATTTT
CDR3aa: CASNTGTGGTDTQYF

j_gene: TRBJ2-1
d_gene: .
abundance: .
v_gene: TRBV11-2
CDR3nt: TGTGCCAGCAGCTTATTTCCGGGTGGTGAGCAGTTCTTC
CDR3aa: CASSLFPGGEQFF

j_gene: TRBJ2-2
d_gene: .
abundance: .
v_gene: TRBV28
CDR3nt: TGTGCCAGCAGTTTATGGGGGGCGCGGGCCGGGGAGCTGTTTTTT
CDR3aa: CASSLWGARAGELFF

j_gene: TRBJ2-7
d_gene: TRBD2
abundance: .
v_gene: TRBV5-4
CDR3nt: TGTGCCAGCAGGTCGCTAGCGGACTCCTACGAGCAGTACTTC
CDR3aa: CASRSLADSYEQYF

j_gene: TRBJ1-2
d_gene: .
abundance: .
v_gene: TRBV28
CDR3nt: TGTGCCAGCAATACATATTCGGGAGTTCGTGGGGGCTACACCTTC
CDR3aa: CASNTYSGVRGGYTF

j_gene: TRBJ1-2
d_gene: .
abundance: .
v_gene: TRBV10-1
CDR3nt: TGCGCCAGCAGTGAGGGCAGGGGATCCTATGGCTACACCTTC
CDR3aa: CASSEGRGSYGYTF

j_gene: TRBJ1-1
d_gene: .
abundance: .
v_gene: TRBV30
CDR3nt: TGTGCCTGGAGTATCGAAGCGAACACTGAAGCTTTCTTT
CDR3aa: CAWSIEANTEAFF

j_gene: TRBJ2-1
d_gene: TRBD2
abundance: .
v_gene: TRBV30
CDR3nt: TGTGCCTGGAGTGTACCACTAGCGGGAGGATGGGACAATGAGCAGTTCTTC
CDR3aa: CAWSVPLAGGWDNEQFF

j_gene: TRBJ2-7
d_gene: TRBD1
abundance: .
v_gene: TRBV5-5
CDR3nt: TGTGCCAGCAGCTGGGGACAGAGCTCCTACGAGCAGTACTTC
CDR3aa: CASSWGQSSYEQYF

j_gene: TRBJ2-7
d_gene: .
abundance: .
v_gene: TRBV27
CDR3nt: TGTGCCAGCCCCCCCGGAGGGTACGAGCAGTACTTC
CDR3aa: CASPPGGYEQYF

j_gene: TRBJ2-1
d_gene: .
abundance: once
v_gene: TRBV9
CDR3nt: TGTGCCAGCAGCGTAGTAGGGGATGAGCAGTTCTTC
CDR3aa: CASSVVGDEQFF

j_gene: TRBJ1-2
d_gene: .
abundance: .
v_gene: TRBV10-3
CDR3nt: TGTGCCATCAGTGAAGGAAAAGGGGAAGGCTACACCTTC
CDR3aa: CAISEGKGEGYTF

j_gene: TRBJ1-2
d_gene: .
abundance: .
v_gene: TRBV28
CDR3nt: TGTGCCAGCAGTTTTCCACGGACAGAAAAGACTAACTATGGCTACACCTTC
CDR3aa: CASSFPRTEKTNYGYTF

j_gene: TRBJ2-7
d_gene: .
abundance: .
v_gene: TRBV2
CDR3nt: TGTGCCAGCAGTGAAGGGGGCTATGAGGGAACCTCTTACGAGCAGTACTTC
CDR3aa: CASSEGGYEGTSYEQYF